Included here is one T cell receptor (beta chain) sequence, with context. This clonotype has only a few counts. What antigen it recognizes has not been identified. Base qualities were left out, and no much larger clone turns up one base away. In the germline V gene, CDR1 corresponds to ENHRY and CDR2 to SYGVKD. Including cysteine and phenylalanine, the CDR3 has 11 amino acids. Only the CDR3 DNA stays, 33 bases, in frame from base 1. Trimming removed 9 bases from V and 7 bases from J, leaving 12 bases between the germline ends. The source of the sample is a study of response to subunit inactivated influenza vaccine (dated by TCRdb to 2016 to 2019). With regard to the full study: Deep quantitative T cell receptor repertoire profiling was used in the study to track responses to a trivalent subunit inactivated influenza vaccine.

Library generation was performed with RT-PCR. Instrument on record: Illumina HiSeq 2500. TCRdb cleaned the public reads at Q25 with fastp, built clones with MiXCR and kept in-frame beta chains. For every CDR3 protein sequence, its rows merge into one entry that carries the most common genes and DNA. This sample lists about 780,000 distinct CDR3 sequences; approximately 17% were detected once. The top ten clones comprise roughly a tenth of the sample. On the study overall, not on this receptor specifically: The authors suggested that each seasonal influenza vaccination may recruit only a limited number of new T cells.

Sequenced here: PBMCs from blood, sampled around 5 days after vaccination. The receptor was derived from a man in his fifties or sixties who received an inactivated influenza vaccine. Donor details come from another sample of the same person, matched by shared clones. The chain is assembled from TRBV10-3 and TRBJ1-2; tentative D gene TRBD1, with 5 bases matching. The DNA reads as follows: TGTGCCATACAGGCTCCAAGTGGCTACACCTTC. Translated, this is CAIQAPSGYTF.